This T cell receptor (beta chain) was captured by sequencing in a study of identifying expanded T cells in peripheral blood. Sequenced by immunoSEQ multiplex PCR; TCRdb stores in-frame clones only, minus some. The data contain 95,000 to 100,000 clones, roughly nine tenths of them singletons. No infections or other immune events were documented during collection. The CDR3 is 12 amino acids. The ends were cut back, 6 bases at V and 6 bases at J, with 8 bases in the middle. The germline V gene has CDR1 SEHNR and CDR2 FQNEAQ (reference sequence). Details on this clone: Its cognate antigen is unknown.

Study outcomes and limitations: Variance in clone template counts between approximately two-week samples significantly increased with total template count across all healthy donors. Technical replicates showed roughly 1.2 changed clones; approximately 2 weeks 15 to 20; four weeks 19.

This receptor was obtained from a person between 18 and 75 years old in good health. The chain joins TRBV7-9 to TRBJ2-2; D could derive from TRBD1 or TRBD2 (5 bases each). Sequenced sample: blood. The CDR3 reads CASRSGPGELFF. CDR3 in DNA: TGTGCCAGCAGGTCGGGGCCCGGGGAGCTGTTTTTT.